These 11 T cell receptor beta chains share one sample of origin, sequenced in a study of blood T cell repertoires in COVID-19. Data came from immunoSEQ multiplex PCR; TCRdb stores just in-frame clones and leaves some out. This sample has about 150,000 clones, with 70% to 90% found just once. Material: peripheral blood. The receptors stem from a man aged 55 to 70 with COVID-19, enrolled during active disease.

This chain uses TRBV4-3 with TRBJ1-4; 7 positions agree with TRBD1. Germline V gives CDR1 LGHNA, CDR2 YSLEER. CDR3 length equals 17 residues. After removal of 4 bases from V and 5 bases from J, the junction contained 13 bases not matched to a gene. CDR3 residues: CASSRASYGTDNEKLFF. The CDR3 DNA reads TGCGCCAGCAGCCGGGCGAGTTATGGGACAGACAATGAAAAACTGTTTTTT.

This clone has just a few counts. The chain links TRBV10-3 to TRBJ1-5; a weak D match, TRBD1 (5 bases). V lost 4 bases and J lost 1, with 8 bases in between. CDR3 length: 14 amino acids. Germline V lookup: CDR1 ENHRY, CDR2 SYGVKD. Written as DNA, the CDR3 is TGTGCCATCAGTGGTGCAGGGAGCAATCAGCCCCAGCATTTT. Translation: CAISGAGSNQPQHF.

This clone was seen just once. The CDR3 here is CASSELDILRANYGYTF. The CDR3, as DNA: TGTGCCAGCTCCGAACTGGACATCCTGAGAGCTAACTATGGCTACACCTTC. The chain recombines TRBV18 with TRBJ1-2, with D possibly TRBD1 on 5 matching bases. V lost 6 bases and J 0 bases, leaving 20 bases between the germline ends. The V gene's germline CDR1 is KGHSH and CDR2 LQKENI. The CDR3 covers 17 residues.

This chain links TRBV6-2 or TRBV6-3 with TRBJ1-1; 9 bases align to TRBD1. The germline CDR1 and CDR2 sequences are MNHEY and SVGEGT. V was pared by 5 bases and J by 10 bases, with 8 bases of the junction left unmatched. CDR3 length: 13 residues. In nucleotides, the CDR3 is TGTGCCAGCAGTCCAAGGACAGGGGCGAGAGCTTTCTTT. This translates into CASSPRTGARAFF.

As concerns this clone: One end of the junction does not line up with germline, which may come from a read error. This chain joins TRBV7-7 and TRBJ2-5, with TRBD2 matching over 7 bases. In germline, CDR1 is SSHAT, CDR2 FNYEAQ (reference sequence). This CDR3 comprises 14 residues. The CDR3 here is CASSFQRGEETQYF. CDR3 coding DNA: TGTGCTAGCAGCTTTCAGCGGGGAGAAGAGACCCAGTACTTC.

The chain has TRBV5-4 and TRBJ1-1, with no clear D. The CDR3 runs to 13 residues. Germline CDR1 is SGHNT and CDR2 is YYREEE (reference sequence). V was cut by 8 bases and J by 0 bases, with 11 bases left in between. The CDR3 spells CASGTAMNTEAFF. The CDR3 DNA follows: TGTGCCAGTGGAACAGCAATGAACACTGAAGCTTTCTTT.

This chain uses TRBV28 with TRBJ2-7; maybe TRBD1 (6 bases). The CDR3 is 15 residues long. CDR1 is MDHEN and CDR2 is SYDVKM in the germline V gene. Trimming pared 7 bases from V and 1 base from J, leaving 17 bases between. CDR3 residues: CASKPAYRASYEQYF. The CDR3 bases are TGTGCCAGCAAACCTGCATACAGGGCTTCCTACGAGCAGTACTTC.

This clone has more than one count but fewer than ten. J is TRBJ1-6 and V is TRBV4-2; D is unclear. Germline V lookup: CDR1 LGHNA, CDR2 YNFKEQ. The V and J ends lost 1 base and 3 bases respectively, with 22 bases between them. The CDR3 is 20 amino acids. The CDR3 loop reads CASSQGGGRGGVLYNSPLHF. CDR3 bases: TGTGCCAGCAGCCAAGGCGGTGGGCGTGGCGGGGTTCTCTATAATTCACCCCTCCACTTT.

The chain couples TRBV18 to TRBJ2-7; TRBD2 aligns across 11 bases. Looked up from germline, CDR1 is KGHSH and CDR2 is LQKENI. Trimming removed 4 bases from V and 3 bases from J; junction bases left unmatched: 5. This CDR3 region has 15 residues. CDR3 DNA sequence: TGTGCCAGCTCACAGACCGGGACTAGCGGCTACGAGCAGTACTTC. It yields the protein CASSQTGTSGYEQYF.

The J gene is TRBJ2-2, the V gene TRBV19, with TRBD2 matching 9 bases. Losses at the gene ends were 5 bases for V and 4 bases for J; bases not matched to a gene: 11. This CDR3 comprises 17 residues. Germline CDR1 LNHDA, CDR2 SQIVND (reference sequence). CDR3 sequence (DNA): TGTGCCAGTAGTGTCGCGACTAGCGGCAGAACCACCGGGGAGCTGTTTTTT. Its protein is CASSVATSGRTTGELFF. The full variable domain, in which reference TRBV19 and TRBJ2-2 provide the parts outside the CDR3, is DGGITQSPKYLFRKEGQNVTLSCEQNLNHDAMYWYRQDPGQGLRLIYYSQIVNDFQKGDIAEGYSVSREKKESFPLTVTSAQKNPTAFYLCASSVATSGRTTGELFFGEGSRLTVL.

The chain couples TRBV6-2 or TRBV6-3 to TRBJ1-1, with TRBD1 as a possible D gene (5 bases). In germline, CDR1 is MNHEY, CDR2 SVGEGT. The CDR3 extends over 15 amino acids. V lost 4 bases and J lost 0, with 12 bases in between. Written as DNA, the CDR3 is TGTGCCAGCAGTTCCCGACAGACGCTGAACACTGAAGCTTTCTTT. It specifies CASSSRQTLNTEAFF.